A selection of T cell receptor beta chains follows, all from one sample in a study of T cells in Graves' hyperthyroidism and ophthalmopathy. Each CDR3 protein is one row after TCRdb ran MiXCR on the multiplex PCR reads. The table shows some 560,000 distinct CDR3 sequences, with 15% to 19% occurring only once. Sequencing was performed on blood. These TCRs come from a woman aged 25 to 45 with Graves' hyperthyroidism. The CDR3 runs from the conserved cysteine through the conserved F or W. A D gene is named only where the DNA matches it firmly. The size field is filled for only some rows; it gives once, few, many or a size class.

>many|TRBJ2-3|TRBV30|-
CAWSRAVNTDTQYF
TGTGCCTGGAGTCGAGCGGTAAACACAGATACGCAGTATTTT
>few|TRBJ1-2|TRBV20-1|-
CSVGDRLYGYTF
TGCAGTGTCGGAGACAGGCTCTATGGCTACACCTTC
>many|TRBJ1-2|TRBV12-3/TRBV12-4|TRBD1
CASSPGQEGGYTF
TGTGCCAGCAGCCCAGGACAGGAGGGTGGCTACACCTTC
>many|TRBJ2-5|TRBV12-5|TRBD2
CASGRSAGVDETQYF
TGTGCTAGTGGTCGCTCGGCGGGAGTGGATGAGACCCAGTACTTC
>-|TRBJ1-5|TRBV19|-
CASSASNQPQHF
TGTGCCAGTAGTGCAAGCAATCAGCCCCAGCATTTT
>once|TRBJ2-3|TRBV12-3/TRBV12-4|-
CASSYSTGANTQYF
TGTGCCAGCAGTTACTCGACGGGGGCGAATACGCAGTATTTT
>many|TRBJ2-7|TRBV20-1|-
CSADGGTSYEQYF
TGCAGTGCCGACGGTGGGACTTCCTACGAGCAGTACTTC
>few|TRBJ2-2|TRBV19|TRBD2
CASSIIYSGFTGELFF
TGTGCCAGTAGTATAATATATAGCGGGTTCACCGGGGAGCTGTTTTTT
>few|TRBJ2-3|TRBV20-1|TRBD2
CSALLGGASAHTDTQYF
TGCAGTGCATTGCTCGGGGGGGCTAGCGCACACACAGATACGCAGTATTTT
>many|TRBJ2-5|TRBV6-5|-
CASSYSQGGETQYF
TGTGCCAGCAGTTACTCCCAGGGTGGGGAGACCCAGTACTTC
>many|TRBJ2-1|TRBV27|-
CASSPLRGSSYNEQFF
TGTGCCAGCAGTCCCCTGAGGGGAAGCTCCTACAATGAGCAGTTCTTC
>-|TRBJ2-4|TRBV4-3|-
CASNQGRGAAAYF
TGCGCCAGCAACCAAGGTCGTGGGGCTGCTGCGTACTTC
>many|TRBJ2-7|TRBV6-6|-
CASSYSEYNAYEQYF
TGTGCCAGCAGTTACTCGGAGTATAACGCCTACGAGCAGTACTTC
>many|TRBJ2-3|TRBV29-1|TRBD2
CSVGTSGSRDTQYF
TGCAGCGTTGGGACTAGCGGGAGCCGCGATACGCAGTATTTT
>-|TRBJ2-2|TRBV19|-
CASSPAQNTGGLFF
TGTGCCAGTAGTCCCGCTCAGAACACCGGGGGGCTGTTTTTT
>few|TRBJ1-2|TRBV7-8|-
CASSVGGPYGYTF
TGTGCCAGCAGCGTCGGGGGACCCTATGGCTACACCTTC
>many|TRBJ2-7|TRBV5-1|TRBD2
CASKGLQNYEQYF
TGCGCCAGCAAGGGACTACAGAACTACGAGCAGTACTTC
>many|TRBJ2-1|TRBV12-3/TRBV12-4|-
CASSSVLSGEQFF
TGTGCCAGCAGTTCGGTGCTTAGCGGTGAGCAGTTCTTC